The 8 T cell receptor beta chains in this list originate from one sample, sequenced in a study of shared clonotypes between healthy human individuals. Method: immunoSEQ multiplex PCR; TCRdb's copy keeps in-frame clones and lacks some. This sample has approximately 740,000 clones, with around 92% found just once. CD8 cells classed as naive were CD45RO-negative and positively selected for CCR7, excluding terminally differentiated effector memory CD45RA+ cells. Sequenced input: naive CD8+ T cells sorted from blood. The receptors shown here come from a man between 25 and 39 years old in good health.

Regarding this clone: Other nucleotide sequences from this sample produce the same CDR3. As DNA, the CDR3 is TGCGCCAGCAGCGTCGGACAGGGGGCATACGAGCAGTACTTC. It yields the protein CASSVGQGAYEQYF. This chain joins TRBV5-1 and TRBJ2-7; TRBD1 agrees at 11 bases. V lost 4 bases, J lost 4 bases, and 4 bases stayed unmatched. The CDR3 sequence is 14 residues long. CDR1 and CDR2 (germline): SGHRS, YFSETQ.

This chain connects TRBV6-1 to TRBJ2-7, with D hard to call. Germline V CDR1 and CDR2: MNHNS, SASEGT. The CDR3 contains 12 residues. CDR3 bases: TGTGGTAAAAGGCCCGGCCCCTACGAGCAGTACTTC. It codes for CGKRPGPYEQYF.

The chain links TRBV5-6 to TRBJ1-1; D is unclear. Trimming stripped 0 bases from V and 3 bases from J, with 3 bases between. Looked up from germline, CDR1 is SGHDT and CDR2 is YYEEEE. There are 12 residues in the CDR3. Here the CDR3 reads CASSLGDTEAFF. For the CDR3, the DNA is TGTGCCAGCAGCTTGGGGGACACTGAAGCTTTCTTT.

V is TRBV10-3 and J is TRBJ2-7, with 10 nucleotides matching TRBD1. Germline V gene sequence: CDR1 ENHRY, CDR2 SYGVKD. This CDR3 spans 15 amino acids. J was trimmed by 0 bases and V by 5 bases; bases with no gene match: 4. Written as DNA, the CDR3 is TGTGCCATCAGTCGGGACAGGGGCACCTCCTACGAGCAGTACTTC. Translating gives CAISRDRGTSYEQYF.

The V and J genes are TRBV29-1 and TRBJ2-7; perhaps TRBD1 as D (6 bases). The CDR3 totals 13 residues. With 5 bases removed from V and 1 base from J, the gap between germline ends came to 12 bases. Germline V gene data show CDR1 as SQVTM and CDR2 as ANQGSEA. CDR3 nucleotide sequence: TGCAGCGTTCGGGACGGACAGTCCTACGAGCAGTACTTC. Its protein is CSVRDGQSYEQYF.

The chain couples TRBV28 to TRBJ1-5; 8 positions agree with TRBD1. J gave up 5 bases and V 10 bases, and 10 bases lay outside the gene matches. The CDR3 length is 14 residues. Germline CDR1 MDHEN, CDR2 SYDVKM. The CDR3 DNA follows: TGTGCCATCACACAGGGGGGAGGTTATCAGCCCCAGCATTTT. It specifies CAITQGGGYQPQHF.

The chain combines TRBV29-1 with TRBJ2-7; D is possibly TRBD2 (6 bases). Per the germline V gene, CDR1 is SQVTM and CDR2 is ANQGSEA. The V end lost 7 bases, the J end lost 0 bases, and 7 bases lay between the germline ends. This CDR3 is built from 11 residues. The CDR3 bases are TGCAGCGCCGGGAGCTCCTACGAGCAGTACTTC. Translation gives CSAGSSYEQYF.

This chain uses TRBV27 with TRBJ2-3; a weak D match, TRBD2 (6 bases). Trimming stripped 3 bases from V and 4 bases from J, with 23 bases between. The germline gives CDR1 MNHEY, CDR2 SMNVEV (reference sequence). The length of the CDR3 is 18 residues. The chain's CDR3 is CASSFSQVGLTQADTQYF. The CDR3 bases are TGTGCCAGCAGTTTCTCACAGGTCGGACTAACCCAGGCAGATACGCAGTATTTT.